Listed here are 32 T cell receptor beta chains from one sample, sequenced in a study of blood T cell repertoires in COVID-19 (dated by TCRdb to 2018 to 2021). The library was obtained by the immunoSEQ multiplex PCR assay. TCRdb obtained this table from immuneACCESS and retained in-frame rearrangements with V and J assigned. These tables miss some clones; where compared with another copy, unresolved V genes account for less than half of the shortfall, and the remainder is unexplained. Across this sample there are approximately 210,000 clones, with more than 75% seen only once. The leading ten clones occupy less than 15% of the sample. Sequencing used peripheral blood. The receptors derive from a woman in her thirties or forties with acute or convalescent COVID-19.

The V call is TRBV2, the J call TRBJ2-7; D ambiguous. V gave up 2 bases and J gave up 2 bases, with 10 bases separating them. CDR3 length: 14 residues. CDR1 and CDR2 from the germline V gene are SNHLY and FYNNEI. This chain's CDR3 is CASSERLGTYEQYF. The DNA for the CDR3 is TGTGCCAGCAGTGAAAGGCTAGGTACCTACGAGCAGTACTTC.

The J gene is TRBJ1-4, the V gene TRBV5-1; 8 bases fit TRBD1. The germline gives CDR1 SGHRS, CDR2 YFSETQ. Germline trimming cut 5 bases from V and 5 bases from J; bases unmatched to any gene: 2. The CDR3 covers 13 residues. The CDR3 sequence is CASRWDRNEKLFF. The CDR3 DNA follows: TGCGCCAGCAGATGGGACAGGAATGAAAAACTGTTTTTT.

The chain couples TRBV27 to TRBJ2-7, with 9 bases lining up with TRBD2. The CDR3 is 13 amino acids. Germline assignment: CDR1 MNHEY and CDR2 SMNVEV (reference sequence). V lost 4 bases to trimming and J lost 3 bases; unmatched junction nucleotides: 1. CDR3 DNA sequence: TGTGCCAGCAGTTCGACTAGCGGCTACGAGCAGTACTTC. Its translation is CASSSTSGYEQYF.

This clone was observed a single time. The rearrangement joins TRBV13 to TRBJ2-7, with D perhaps TRBD1 (6 bases). With 3 bases removed from V and 3 bases from J, the gap between germline ends came to 18 bases. The CDR3 sequence is 16 residues long. Germline values: CDR1 PRHDT, CDR2 FYEKMQ (reference sequence). The DNA for the CDR3 is TGTGCCAGCAGCTTCCTCGGCGCAGGGGTCAGCTACGAGCAGTACTTC. Translating it yields CASSFLGAGVSYEQYF.

The chain joins TRBV5-1 to TRBJ2-7; TRBD1 agrees at 7 bases. Germline V CDR1 and CDR2: SGHRS, YFSETQ. V trimming: 6 bases; J trimming: 4 bases; junction bases outside the gene matches: 10. The length of the CDR3 is 14 residues. CDR3 amino acids: CASTDRVRSYEQYF. The CDR3 nucleotides are TGCGCCAGCACCGACAGGGTGAGGTCGTACGAGCAGTACTTC.

The chain joins TRBV2 to TRBJ2-6, with 11 nucleotides matching TRBD2. The CDR3 has 16 residues. V was pared by 6 bases and J by 2 bases, with 3 bases of the junction left unmatched. Germline loops: CDR1 SNHLY, CDR2 FYNNEI. CDR3 protein: CASRLAGAPGANVLTF. The DNA of the CDR3 is TGTGCCAGCAGACTAGCGGGAGCCCCTGGGGCCAACGTCCTGACTTTC.

CDR3 residues: CASSITGTEDTDTQYF. The CDR3 DNA follows: TGTGCCAGTAGTATAACCGGGACAGAAGACACAGATACGCAGTATTTT. The chain employs TRBV19 and TRBJ2-3; 7 bases fit TRBD1. The CDR3 runs 16 residues. Germline CDR1 reads LNHDA; CDR2 reads SQIVND (reference sequence). With V trimmed by 2 bases and J by 2 bases, 7 bases remained unmatched.

With respect to this clone: One junction end disagrees with the germline gene, perhaps due to a read error. The chain carries TRBV5-1 and TRBJ1-1, with D possibly being TRBD1 (6 bases). This CDR3 comprises 14 residues. CDR1 SGHRS and CDR2 YFSETQ come from the germline V gene. This CDR3 reads CASSLEGGNPEAFF. Here the CDR3 DNA reads TGCGCCAGCAGCTTGGAGGGGGGGAACCCTGAAGCTTTCTTT.

The chain links TRBV10-3 to TRBJ1-6; a weak D match, TRBD1 (6 bases). CDR3 length equals 14 residues. Germline CDR1 ENHRY, CDR2 SYGVKD. Trimming removed 2 bases at V and 5 bases at J, with 7 bases between. CDR3 in amino acids: CAISEGQNNSPLHF. CDR3 nucleotides: TGTGCCATCAGTGAGGGACAGAATAATTCACCCCTCCACTTT.

V and J are TRBV5-5 and TRBJ2-1; TRBD2 might be the D (6 bases). The CDR3 contains 16 residues. The V gene lost 6 bases and the J gene lost 0 bases, with 16 bases spanning the gap. Germline V gene sequence: CDR1 SGHKS, CDR2 YYEKEE (reference sequence). The CDR3 spells CASKMIAASSYNEQFF. In nucleotides, the CDR3 is TGTGCCAGCAAGATGATAGCGGCGAGCTCCTACAATGAGCAGTTCTTC.

This clone was detected only once. The chain employs TRBV7-9 and TRBJ1-2; 9 positions match TRBD1. Germline CDR1 and CDR2: SEHNR and FQNEAQ (reference sequence). V lost 1 base and J lost 6; bases outside the gene matches: 9. The CDR3 length is 16 residues. Here the CDR3 reads CASSLDAGTGRNGYTF. CDR3 DNA: TGTGCCAGCAGCTTAGACGCCGGGACAGGGAGGAATGGCTACACCTTC.

This clone was detected once. The chain is built from TRBV7-8 and TRBJ1-4, with 7 bases fitting TRBD1. Unmatched junction bases numbered 10, after V lost 7 bases and J lost 5 bases. The germline V gene has CDR1 SGHVS and CDR2 FQNEAQ. The CDR3 sequence is 15 residues long. The CDR3 region has the DNA TGTGCCAGCAAAAACCCCTCACAGGGGAATGAAAAACTGTTTTTT. Its translation: CASKNPSQGNEKLFF.

The chain is built from TRBV6-5 and TRBJ2-7; the match to TRBD1 covers 7 bases. Germline assignment: CDR1 MNHEY and CDR2 SVGAGI. The CDR3 is made up of 16 amino acids. J was trimmed by 6 bases and V by 2 bases; bases with no gene match: 13. The chain's CDR3 is CASSYPSTGSGSEQYF. The CDR3 region has the DNA TGTGCCAGCAGTTACCCCTCGACAGGGTCGGGGTCCGAGCAGTACTTC.

V usage is TRBV5-6 and J usage is TRBJ2-3; TRBD1 aligns across 9 bases. The CDR3 totals 16 residues. Losses at the gene ends were 5 bases for V and 5 bases for J; bases not matched to a gene: 12. Germline lookup yields CDR1 SGHDT and CDR2 YYEEEE. The CDR3 bases are TGTGCCAGCAGGTCTGTCGGGACAGGGATGAGAGATACGCAGTATTTT. Amino acid sequence: CASRSVGTGMRDTQYF.

The chain employs TRBV5-1 and TRBJ1-2, with TRBD1 matching 7 bases. Germline CDR1 is SGHRS and CDR2 is YFSETQ. J gave up 7 bases and V 2 bases, and 11 bases lay outside the gene matches. This CDR3 spans 15 amino acids. The CDR3 bases are TGCGCCAGCAGCTTAGGAAGGGGGCGGCAAGGTGGCTACACCTTC. It encodes CASSLGRGRQGGYTF.

The V gene is TRBV4-3, the J gene TRBJ2-7; 12 nucleotides line up with TRBD2. The CDR3 has 15 residues. CDR1 and CDR2 from the germline V gene are LGHNA and YSLEER. Losses at the gene ends were 4 bases for V and 4 bases for J; bases not matched to a gene: 5. The CDR3 bases are TGCGCCAGCAGCCCGACTAGCGGGAGAGCGTACGAGCAGTACTTC. It translates to CASSPTSGRAYEQYF.

The rearrangement links TRBV29-1 to TRBJ1-2, with 9 nucleotides matching TRBD1. Germline lookup yields CDR1 SQVTM and CDR2 ANQGSEA. The CDR3 has 13 residues. V trimming: 7 bases; J trimming: 2 bases; junction bases outside the gene matches: 5. Here the CDR3 reads CSDNRGPNYGYTF. The CDR3 DNA is TGCAGCGACAACAGGGGGCCAAACTATGGCTACACCTTC. The whole variable domain, remainder taken from reference TRBV29-1 and TRBJ1-2, is SAVISQKPSRDICQRGTSLTIQCQVDSQVTMMFWYRQQPGQSLTLIATANQGSEATYESGFVIDKFPISRPNLTFSTLTVSNMSPEDSSIYLCSDNRGPNYGYTFGSGTRLTVV.

The rearrangement joins TRBV5-5 to TRBJ2-1, with a tentative D call TRBD1 (5 bases). Deletions cut 3 bases from V and 0 bases from J, with 10 bases between. The CDR3 covers 15 residues. Germline V gives CDR1 SGHKS, CDR2 YYEKEE (reference sequence). The CDR3 reads CASSWGDLSYNEQFF. In DNA form, the CDR3 reads TGTGCCAGCAGCTGGGGCGACCTCTCCTACAATGAGCAGTTCTTC.

The rearrangement uses TRBV2 and TRBJ1-1, with unresolved D. Germline V gene sequence: CDR1 SNHLY, CDR2 FYNNEI. This CDR3 contains 10 residues. The germline V and J ends were trimmed by 7 bases and 11 bases, with 11 bases remaining between them. CDR3 coding DNA: TGTGCCAGCAACTTAATCGAGGCTTTCTTT. Its protein product is CASNLIEAFF.

This chain joins TRBV11-1 and TRBJ1-2; D not resolved. The CDR3 loop spans 15 amino acids. Germline CDR1 SGHAT, CDR2 FQDESV (reference sequence). The germline V and J ends were trimmed by 3 bases and 4 bases, with 15 bases remaining between them. The CDR3 DNA sequence: TGTGCCAGCAGCTTTTCAGCGGCGGGGAGCTATGGCTACACCTTC. This translates into CASSFSAAGSYGYTF.

This rearrangement joins TRBV2 to TRBJ1-4, with 7 bases matching TRBD1. Germline V gene sequence: CDR1 SNHLY, CDR2 FYNNEI. The CDR3 is 17 amino acids. The trim removed 4 bases at V and 5 bases at J, leaving 13 bases unmatched. This CDR3 reads CASSGVLGGQSNEKLFF. CDR3 coding DNA: TGTGCCAGCAGTGGCGTTCTTGGGGGACAGAGCAATGAAAAACTGTTTTTT.

V usage is TRBV30 and J usage is TRBJ2-3, with TRBD1 as a possible D gene (5 bases). This CDR3 contains 14 residues. V was shortened by 2 bases and J by 1 base, with 10 bases between the two germline ends. Germline lookup yields CDR1 GTSNPN and CDR2 SVGIG (reference sequence). Here the CDR3 DNA reads TGTGCCTGGAGTCCCCTCAGGGGCACAGATACGCAGTATTTT. Translated, it gives CAWSPLRGTDTQYF.

V and J are TRBV4-3 and TRBJ2-3; 7 positions agree with TRBD1. V dropped 1 base and J dropped 3; count of bases not matched to a gene: 7. The V gene's germline CDR1 is LGHNA and CDR2 YSLEER. The length of the CDR3 is 16 residues. CDR3 bases: TGCGCCAGCAGCCAAGCGTCTCACAGGGGAACAGATACGCAGTATTTT. Translating it yields CASSQASHRGTDTQYF.

The V call is TRBV3-1 (or the pseudogene TRBV3-2), the J call TRBJ1-1; D uncertain. V was pared by 1 base and J by 0 bases, with 12 bases between. The length of the CDR3 is 16 residues. CDR1 and CDR2 (germline): LGHDT, YNNKEL (reference sequence). The CDR3 region is CASSQVTQLMNTEAFF. The CDR3 region has the DNA TGTGCCAGCAGCCAAGTAACACAGCTAATGAACACTGAAGCTTTCTTT.

The V gene is TRBV5-6, the J gene TRBJ2-7; perhaps TRBD1 as D (5 bases). Germline V gene sequence: CDR1 SGHDT, CDR2 YYEEEE. The CDR3 spans 14 residues. The V end lost 0 bases, the J end lost 3 bases, and 10 bases lay between the germline ends. The DNA for the CDR3 is TGTGCCAGCAGCTTGGTTGACAGCAACTACGAGCAGTACTTC. It is translated as CASSLVDSNYEQYF.

The chain combines TRBV7-9 with TRBJ2-7, with 12 positions matching TRBD2. V was pared by 5 bases and J by 4 bases, with 9 bases of the junction left unmatched. The length of the CDR3 is 16 residues. Germline V CDR1 and CDR2: SEHNR, FQNEAQ (reference sequence). In DNA form, the CDR3 reads TGTGCCAGCAGCCGCCGACTAGCGGGAGAGGATTACGAGCAGTACTTC. This sequence encodes CASSRRLAGEDYEQYF.

The chain uses TRBV5-1 and TRBJ2-5; D gene uncertain. CDR1 is SGHRS, CDR2 YFSETQ, per germline. The V end lost 1 base, the J end lost 2 bases, and 9 bases lay between the germline ends. The CDR3 is made up of 14 amino acids. This CDR3 is CASSLLVDQETQYF. CDR3 DNA sequence: TGCGCCAGCAGCTTGTTAGTAGATCAAGAGACCCAGTACTTC.

The V and J genes are TRBV5-4 and TRBJ1-4; tentatively, D is TRBD1 (6 bases). The CDR3 sequence is 15 residues long. In germline, CDR1 is SGHNT, CDR2 YYREEE (reference sequence). Trimming cost V 4 bases and J 2 bases, with 12 bases left between them. The DNA of the CDR3 is TGTGCCAGCAGCGCACAGGGTAGTACTAATGAAAAACTGTTTTTT. Its translation: CASSAQGSTNEKLFF.

This chain links TRBV5-1 with TRBJ2-3; D not certain. Germline V CDR1 and CDR2: SGHRS, YFSETQ. The CDR3 runs 15 residues. V shed 1 base and J shed 6 bases, with 15 bases lying between them. The CDR3 nucleotides read TGCGCCAGCAGCTTGCGCGGCGTCCCACGGGATACGCAGTATTTT. Translation gives CASSLRGVPRDTQYF. Variable domain in full (rest from reference TRBV5-1 and TRBJ2-3): KAGVTQTPRYLIKTRGQQVTLSCSPISGHRSVSWYQQTPGQGLQFLFEYFSETQRNKGNFPGRFSGRQFSNSRSEMNVSTLELGDSALYLCASSLRGVPRDTQYFGPGTRLTVL.

The gene calls are TRBV12-3 or TRBV12-4 and TRBJ2-5, with D uncertain. This CDR3 has 11 residues. V was cut by 3 bases and J by 3 bases, with 2 bases left in between. The CDR3 spells CASSFKETQYF. The CDR3 bases are TGTGCCAGCAGTTTCAAAGAGACCCAGTACTTC.

This clone was seen only once. The chain is built from TRBV7-2 and TRBJ2-1, with D unclear. Trimming shortened V by 1 base and J by 1 base, and 5 bases separated the two germline ends. The germline CDR1 and CDR2 sequences are SGHTA and FQGNSA. There are 14 residues in the CDR3. The CDR3 DNA is TGTGCCAGCAGCTTAGTTACTTCCTACAATGAGCAGTTCTTC. Translated: CASSLVTSYNEQFF.

The chain couples TRBV7-2 to TRBJ1-1, with 8 bases lining up with TRBD1. There are 13 residues in the CDR3. With 5 bases clipped from V and 11 bases from J, the junction kept 10 bases outside the gene matches. The V gene's germline CDR1 is SGHTA and CDR2 FQGNSA. In DNA, the CDR3 is TGTGCCAGCAGCCAGGACAGGGCATCGCACGCTTTCTTT. Encoded protein: CASSQDRASHAFF.